Following are 3 T cell receptor beta chains from one sample sequenced in a study of blood T cell repertoires in COVID-19. Sequenced by immunoSEQ multiplex PCR; TCRdb stores in-frame clones only, minus some. The sample includes 30,000 to 35,000 clones, 80% to 95% of them seen just once. Input material: peripheral blood. These receptors were taken from a man aged 80 or over with acute or convalescent COVID-19.

The rearrangement links TRBV16 to TRBJ1-5; D uncertain. The CDR3 sequence is 14 residues long. Germline loops: CDR1 KGHSY, CDR2 FQNENV. V lost 5 bases and J 7 bases, leaving 15 bases between the germline ends. The CDR3 sequence is CASSKGSGLQPQHF. DNA of the CDR3: TGTGCCAGCAGCAAAGGGAGCGGGCTCCAGCCCCAGCATTTT.

The genes are TRBV11-2 and TRBJ2-3; tentative D call: TRBD2 (5 bases). There are 14 residues in the CDR3. CDR1 is SGHAT, CDR2 FQNNGV, per germline. Trimming left V 0 bases short and J 3 bases short, with 7 bases between. The DNA of the CDR3 is TGTGCCAGCAGCTTAGATAGGGAGACAGATACGCAGTATTTT. Protein product: CASSLDRETDTQYF.

This chain connects TRBV6-1 to TRBJ1-4; the D gene is possibly TRBD1 (5 bases). Trimming stripped 2 bases from V and 7 bases from J, with 8 bases between. Germline V lookup: CDR1 MNHNS, CDR2 SASEGT. There are 13 residues in the CDR3. The CDR3 spells CASSEIRVEKLFF. The CDR3 nucleotides read TGTGCCAGCAGTGAAATCAGGGTTGAAAAACTGTTTTTT.